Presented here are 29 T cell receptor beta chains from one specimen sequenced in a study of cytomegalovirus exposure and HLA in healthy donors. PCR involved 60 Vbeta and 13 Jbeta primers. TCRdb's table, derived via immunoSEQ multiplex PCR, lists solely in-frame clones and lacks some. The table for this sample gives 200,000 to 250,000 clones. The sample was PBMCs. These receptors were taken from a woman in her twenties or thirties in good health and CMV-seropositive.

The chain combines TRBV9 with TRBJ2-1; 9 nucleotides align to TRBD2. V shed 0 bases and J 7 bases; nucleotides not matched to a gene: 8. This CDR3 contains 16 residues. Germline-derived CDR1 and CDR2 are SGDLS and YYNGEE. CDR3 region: CASSVGGRGVWNEQFF. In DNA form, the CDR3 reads TGTGCCAGCAGCGTAGGCGGGAGGGGAGTGTGGAATGAGCAGTTCTTC. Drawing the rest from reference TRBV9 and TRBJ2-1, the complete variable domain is DSGVTQTPKHLITATGQRVTLRCSPRSGDLSVYWYQQSLDQGLQFLIQYYNGEERAKGNILERFSAQQFPDLHSELNLSSLELGDSALYFCASSVGGRGVWNEQFFGPGTRLTVL.

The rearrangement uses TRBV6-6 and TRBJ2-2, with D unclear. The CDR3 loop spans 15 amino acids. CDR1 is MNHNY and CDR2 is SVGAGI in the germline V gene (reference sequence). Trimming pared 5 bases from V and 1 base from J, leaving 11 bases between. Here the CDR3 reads CASSTPALNTGELFF. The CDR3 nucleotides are TGTGCCAGCAGTACTCCCGCTTTGAACACCGGGGAGCTGTTTTTT.

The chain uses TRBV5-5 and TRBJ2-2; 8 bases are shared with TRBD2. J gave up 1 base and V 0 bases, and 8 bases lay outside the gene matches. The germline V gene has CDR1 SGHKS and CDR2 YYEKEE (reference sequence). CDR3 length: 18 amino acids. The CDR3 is CASSLVPSGSVNTGELFF. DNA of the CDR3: TGTGCCAGCAGCTTGGTTCCAAGCGGGAGCGTGAACACCGGGGAGCTGTTTTTT.

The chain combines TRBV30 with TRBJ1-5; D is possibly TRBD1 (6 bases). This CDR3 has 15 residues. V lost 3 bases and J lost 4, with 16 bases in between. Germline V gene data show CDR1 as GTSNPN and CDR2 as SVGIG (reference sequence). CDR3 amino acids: CAWSEWGQGNQPQHF. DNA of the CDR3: TGTGCCTGGAGCGAATGGGGGCAGGGGAATCAGCCCCAGCATTTT.

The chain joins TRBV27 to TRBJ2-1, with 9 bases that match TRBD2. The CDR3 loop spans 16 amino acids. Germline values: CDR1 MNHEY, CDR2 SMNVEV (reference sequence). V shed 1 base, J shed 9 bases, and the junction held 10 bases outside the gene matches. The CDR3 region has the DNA TGTGCCAGCAGTTTATTGGCTAGCGGGACCCCCGGTGAGCAGTTCTTC. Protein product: CASSLLASGTPGEQFF.

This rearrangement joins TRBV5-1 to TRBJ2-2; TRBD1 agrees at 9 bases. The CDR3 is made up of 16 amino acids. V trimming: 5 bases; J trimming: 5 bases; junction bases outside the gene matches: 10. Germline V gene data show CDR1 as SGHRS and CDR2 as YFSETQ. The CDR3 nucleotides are TGCGCCAGCAGGCAAACAGGGGGCCTCAGGACCGGGGAGCTGTTTTTT. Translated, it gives CASRQTGGLRTGELFF. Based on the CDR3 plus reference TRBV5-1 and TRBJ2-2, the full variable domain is KAGVTQTPRYLIKTRGQQVTLSCSPISGHRSVSWYQQTPGQGLQFLFEYFSETQRNKGNFPGRFSGRQFSNSRSEMNVSTLELGDSALYLCASRQTGGLRTGELFFGEGSRLTVL.

CDR3 in amino acids: CASSSQPPGTEAFF. CDR3 sequence (DNA): TGCGCCAGCAGCTCCCAGCCGCCGGGGACTGAAGCTTTCTTT. The chain joins TRBV5-1 to TRBJ1-1; D call uncertain. This CDR3 has 14 amino acids. CDR1 and CDR2 (germline): SGHRS, YFSETQ. V lost 3 bases and J lost 5, with 14 bases in between.

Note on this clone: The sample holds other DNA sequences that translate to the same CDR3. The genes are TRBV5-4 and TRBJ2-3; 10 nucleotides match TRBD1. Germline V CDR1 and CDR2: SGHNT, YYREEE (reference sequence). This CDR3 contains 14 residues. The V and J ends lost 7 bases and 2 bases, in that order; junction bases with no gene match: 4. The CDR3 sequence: CASSDRGHTDTQYF. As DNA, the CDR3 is TGTGCCAGCTCAGACAGGGGGCACACAGATACGCAGTATTTT. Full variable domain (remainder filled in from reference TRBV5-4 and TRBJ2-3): ETGVTQSPTHLIKTRGQQVTLRCSSQSGHNTVSWYQQALGQGPQFIFQYYREEENGRGNFPPRFSGLQFPNYSSELNVNALELDDSALYLCASSDRGHTDTQYFGPGTRLTVL.

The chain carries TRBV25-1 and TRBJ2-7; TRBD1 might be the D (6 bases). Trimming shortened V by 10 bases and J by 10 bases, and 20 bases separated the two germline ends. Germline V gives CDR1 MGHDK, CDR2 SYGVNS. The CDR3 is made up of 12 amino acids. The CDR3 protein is CATSQGMGNQYF. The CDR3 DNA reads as TGTGCCACCTCACAGGGAATGGGGAACCAGTACTTC.

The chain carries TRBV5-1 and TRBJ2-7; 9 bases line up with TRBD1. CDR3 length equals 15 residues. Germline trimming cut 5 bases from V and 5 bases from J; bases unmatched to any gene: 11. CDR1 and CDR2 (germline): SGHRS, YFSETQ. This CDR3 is CASRYSGTGYDEQYF. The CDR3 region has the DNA TGCGCCAGCAGATACTCCGGGACAGGGTACGACGAGCAGTACTTC.

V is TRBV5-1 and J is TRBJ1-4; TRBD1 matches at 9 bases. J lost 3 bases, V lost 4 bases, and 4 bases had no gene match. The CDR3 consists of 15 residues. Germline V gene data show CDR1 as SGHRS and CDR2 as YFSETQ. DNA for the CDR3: TGCGCCAGCAGCAGGACAGGGGATTCTAATGAAAAACTGTTTTTT. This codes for CASSRTGDSNEKLFF.

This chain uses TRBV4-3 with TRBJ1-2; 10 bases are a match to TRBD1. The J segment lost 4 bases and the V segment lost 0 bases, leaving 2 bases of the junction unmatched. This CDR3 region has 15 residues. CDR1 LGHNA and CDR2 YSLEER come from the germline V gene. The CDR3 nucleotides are TGCGCCAGCAGCCAAGATTGGACAGGGGGCTATGGCTACACCTTC. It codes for CASSQDWTGGYGYTF.

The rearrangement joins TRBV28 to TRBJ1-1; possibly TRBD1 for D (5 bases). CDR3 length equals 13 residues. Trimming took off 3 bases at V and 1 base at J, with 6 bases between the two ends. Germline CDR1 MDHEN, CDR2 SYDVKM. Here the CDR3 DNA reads TGTGCCAGCAGTTTTGGGGCGAACACTGAAGCTTTCTTT. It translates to CASSFGANTEAFF.

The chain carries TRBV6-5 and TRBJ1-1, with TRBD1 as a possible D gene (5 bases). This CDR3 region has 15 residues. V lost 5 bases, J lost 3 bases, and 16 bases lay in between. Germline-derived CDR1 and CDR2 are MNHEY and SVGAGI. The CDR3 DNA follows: TGTGCCAGCAGTCGGGGATCTGGAGGGGACACTGAAGCTTTCTTT. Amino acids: CASSRGSGGDTEAFF.

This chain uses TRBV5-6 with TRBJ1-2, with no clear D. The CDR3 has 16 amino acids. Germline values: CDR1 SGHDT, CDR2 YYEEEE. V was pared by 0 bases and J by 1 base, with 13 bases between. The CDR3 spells CASSLVGDRNNYGYTF. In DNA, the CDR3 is TGTGCCAGCAGCTTGGTGGGCGACCGGAATAACTATGGCTACACCTTC. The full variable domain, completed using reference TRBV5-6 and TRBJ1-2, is DAGVTQSPTHLIKTRGQQVTLRCSPKSGHDTVSWYQQALGQGPQFIFQYYEEEERQRGNFPDRFSGHQFPNYSSELNVNALLLGDSALYLCASSLVGDRNNYGYTFGSGTRLTVV.

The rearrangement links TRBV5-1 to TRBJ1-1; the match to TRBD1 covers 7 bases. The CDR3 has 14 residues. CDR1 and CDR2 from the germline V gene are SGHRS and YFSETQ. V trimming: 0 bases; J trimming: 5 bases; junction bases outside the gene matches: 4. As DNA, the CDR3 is TGCGCCAGCAGCTTGGCAGGGGGATTTACTGAAGCTTTCTTT. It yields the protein CASSLAGGFTEAFF.

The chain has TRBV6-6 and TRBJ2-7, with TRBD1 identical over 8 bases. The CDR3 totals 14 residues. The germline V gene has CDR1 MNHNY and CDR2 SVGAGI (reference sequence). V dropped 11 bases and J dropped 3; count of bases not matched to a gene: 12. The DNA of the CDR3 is TGTGCCGCAGGGGGCGCCGGCCACTACTACGAGCAGTACTTC. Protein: CAAGGAGHYYEQYF.

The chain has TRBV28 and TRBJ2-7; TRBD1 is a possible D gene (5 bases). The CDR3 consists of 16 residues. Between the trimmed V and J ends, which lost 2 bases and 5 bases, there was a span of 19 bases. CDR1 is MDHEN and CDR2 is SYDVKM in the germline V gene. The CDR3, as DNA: TGTGCCAGCAGTTTAGGGGCCCGGCGGAGATCCGACGAGCAGTACTTC. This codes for CASSLGARRRSDEQYF. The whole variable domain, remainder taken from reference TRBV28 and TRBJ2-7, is DVKVTQSSRYLVKRTGEKVFLECVQDMDHENMFWYRQDPGLGLRLIYFSYDVKMKEKGDIPEGYSVSREKKERFSLILESASTNQTSMYLCASSLGARRRSDEQYFGPGTRLTVT.

The CDR3: CASSLIGTGGYEQYF. In DNA form, the CDR3 reads TGTGCCAGCAGCTTAATTGGGACAGGGGGCTACGAGCAGTACTTC. This rearrangement joins TRBV11-3 to TRBJ2-7, with 11 positions matching TRBD1. V lost 2 bases and J lost 3; bases outside the gene matches: 3. The CDR3 length is 15 residues. Germline loops: CDR1 SGHNT, CDR2 YENEEA.

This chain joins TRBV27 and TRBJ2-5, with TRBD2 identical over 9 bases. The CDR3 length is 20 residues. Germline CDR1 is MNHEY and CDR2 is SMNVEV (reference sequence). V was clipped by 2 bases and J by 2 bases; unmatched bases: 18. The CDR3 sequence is CASSLHGLAGPVGRQETQYF. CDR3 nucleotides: TGTGCCAGCAGTTTACATGGGCTAGCGGGGCCAGTGGGACGTCAAGAGACCCAGTACTTC.

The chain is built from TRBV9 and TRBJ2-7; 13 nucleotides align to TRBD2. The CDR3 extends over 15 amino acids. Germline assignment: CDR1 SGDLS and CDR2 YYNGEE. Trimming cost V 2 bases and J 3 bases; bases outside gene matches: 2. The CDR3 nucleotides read TGTGCCAGCAGCGTGGGACTAGCGGGGATCTACGAGCAGTACTTC. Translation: CASSVGLAGIYEQYF.

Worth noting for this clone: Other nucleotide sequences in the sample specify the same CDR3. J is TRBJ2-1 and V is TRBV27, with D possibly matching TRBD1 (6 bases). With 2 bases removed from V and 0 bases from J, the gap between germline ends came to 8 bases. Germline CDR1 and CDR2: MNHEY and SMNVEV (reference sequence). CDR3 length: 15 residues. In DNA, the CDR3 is TGTGCCAGCAGTTTAGACAGGAGCTCCTACAATGAGCAGTTCTTC. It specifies CASSLDRSSYNEQFF.

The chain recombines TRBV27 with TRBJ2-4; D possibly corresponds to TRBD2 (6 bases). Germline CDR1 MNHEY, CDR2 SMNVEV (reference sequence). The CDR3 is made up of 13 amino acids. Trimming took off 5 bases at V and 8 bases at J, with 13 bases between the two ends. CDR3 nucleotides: TGTGCCAGCAGTCCCCCCCGGGGGTACATTCAGTACTTC. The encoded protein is CASSPPRGYIQYF.

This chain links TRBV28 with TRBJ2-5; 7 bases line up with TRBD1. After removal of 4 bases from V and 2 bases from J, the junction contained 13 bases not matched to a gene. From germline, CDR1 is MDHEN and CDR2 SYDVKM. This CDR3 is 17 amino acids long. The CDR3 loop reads CASSSRQGGLEQETQYF. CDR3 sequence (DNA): TGTGCCAGCAGTTCCCGACAGGGCGGTTTGGAGCAAGAGACCCAGTACTTC.

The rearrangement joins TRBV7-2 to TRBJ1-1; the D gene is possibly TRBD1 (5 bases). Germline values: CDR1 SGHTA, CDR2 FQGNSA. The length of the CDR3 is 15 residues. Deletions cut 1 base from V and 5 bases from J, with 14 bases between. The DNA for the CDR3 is TGTGCCAGCAGCTTAGAGCCAGGGAGGAAAACTGAAGCTTTCTTT. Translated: CASSLEPGRKTEAFF.

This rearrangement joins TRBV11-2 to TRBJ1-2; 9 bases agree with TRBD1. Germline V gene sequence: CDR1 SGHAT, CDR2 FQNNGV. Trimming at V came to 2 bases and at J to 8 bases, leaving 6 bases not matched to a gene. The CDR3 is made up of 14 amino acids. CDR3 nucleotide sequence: TGTGCCAGCAGCTTAAGGCGGACAGGGGACGGCTACACCTTC. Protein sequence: CASSLRRTGDGYTF.

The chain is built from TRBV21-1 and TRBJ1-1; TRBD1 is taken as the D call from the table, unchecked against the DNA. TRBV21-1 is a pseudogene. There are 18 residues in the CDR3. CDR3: CASSKPQGPLPMNTEAFF. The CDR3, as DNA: TGTGCCAGCAGCAAACCACAGGGGCCTTTACCCATGAACACTGAAGCTTTCTTT.

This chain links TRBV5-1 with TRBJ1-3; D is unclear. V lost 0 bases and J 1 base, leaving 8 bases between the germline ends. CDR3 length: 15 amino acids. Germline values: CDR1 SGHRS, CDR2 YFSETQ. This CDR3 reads CASSLDTGSGNTIYF. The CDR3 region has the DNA TGCGCCAGCAGCTTGGATACGGGTTCTGGAAACACCATATATTTT.

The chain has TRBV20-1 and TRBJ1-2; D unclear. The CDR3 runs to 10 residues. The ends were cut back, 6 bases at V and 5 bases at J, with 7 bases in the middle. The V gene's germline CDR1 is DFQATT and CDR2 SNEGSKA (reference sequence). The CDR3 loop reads CSAPTYGYTF. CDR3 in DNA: TGCAGTGCCCCGACATATGGCTACACCTTC.